The rows below give T cell receptor beta chains drawn from one sample of a study of blood T cell repertoires in COVID-19. This table comes from immunoSEQ multiplex PCR, and its TCRdb copy is limited to in-frame clones, with some not included. The sample has around 280,000 clones; 90% are singletons. Sequencing used PBMCs or T cells enriched from blood (not recorded which). These receptors came from a woman younger than 30 with acute COVID-19. Both conserved end residues are part of each CDR3. Fields, in order: clone size, V gene, D gene, J gene, CDR3 DNA, CDR3 protein. D genes are given only for firm matches. Size values are once, few and many counts, or a class for expanded clones, and some rows have none.

>-|TRBV4-1|-|TRBJ1-1
TGCGCCAGCAGCCAAGAACAGGAAAACACTGAAGCTTTCTTT
CASSQEQENTEAFF
>-|TRBV3-1/TRBV3-2|-|TRBJ2-1
TGTGCCAGCAGCCAAGCCGGCGGTGAGCAGTTCTTC
CASSQAGGEQFF
>-|TRBV2|-|TRBJ1-5
TGTGCCAGCAGCCAAACAGAGATCAATCAGCCCCAGCATTTT
CASSQTEINQPQHF
>-|TRBV6-1|TRBD1|TRBJ1-6
TGTGCCAGCAGTGAAACAGGGGCCCCTTCCCTCCACTTT
CASSETGAPSLHF
>-|TRBV2|-|TRBJ1-2
TGTGCCAGCAGGCCTGAACTTGACTATGGCTACACCTTC
CASRPELDYGYTF
>-|TRBV29-1|TRBD1|TRBJ1-2
TGCAGCGCATCCTCCGGGACAGGGGTGAGCTATGGCTACACCTTC
CSASSGTGVSYGYTF
>-|TRBV7-8|-|TRBJ2-7
TGTGCCAGCAGCTTTAGAAACCCGAACAGGGAATCGAACGAGCAGTACTTC
CASSFRNPNRESNEQYF
>-|TRBV6-5|-|TRBJ2-1
TGTGCCAGCAGTTTCCGAACTTACAATGAGCAGTTCTTC
CASSFRTYNEQFF
>-|TRBV19|TRBD2|TRBJ2-7
TGTGCCAGTAGTGAAGCGGGGAAAAGCTCCTACGAGCAGTACTTC
CASSEAGKSSYEQYF
>-|TRBV5-6|TRBD1|TRBJ2-2
TGTGCCAGCAGCTTGGGACAGGGGGCGATCACCGGGGAGCTGTTTTTT
CASSLGQGAITGELFF
>-|TRBV10-2|-|TRBJ2-7
TGCGCCAGCAGCACATCTTACGAGCAGTACTTC
CASSTSYEQYF
>-|TRBV6-5|TRBD2|TRBJ2-1
TGTGCCAGCAGTCCAGCGGGAGGGCCGAGGAATGAGCAGTTCTTC
CASSPAGGPRNEQFF
>-|TRBV9|TRBD2|TRBJ2-1
TGTGCCAGCAGCGTAGCCGGGACTACCTACAATGAGCAGTTCTTC
CASSVAGTTYNEQFF
>-|TRBV29-1|-|TRBJ1-2
TGCAGCGTTGAAGAGCAGGGATTCTATGGCTACACCTTC
CSVEEQGFYGYTF
>-|TRBV2|TRBD2|TRBJ2-1
TGTGCCAGCCCCGGGCCGCGGGAGGTCGATGAGCAGTTCTTC
CASPGPREVDEQFF
>-|TRBV6-5|-|TRBJ2-2
TGTGCCAGCAGTAGGACAGCGAACACCGGGGAGCTGTTTTTT
CASSRTANTGELFF
>-|TRBV18|TRBD1|TRBJ2-2
TGTGCCAGCTCACCACTTCAGGGGGACACCGGGGAGCTGTTTTTT
CASSPLQGDTGELFF
>-|TRBV30|-|TRBJ2-4
TGTGCCTGGAGTGTGGCTGGTTCGTTACTTCAGTACTTC
CAWSVAGSLLQYF
>few|TRBV21-1|-|TRBJ2-5
TGTGCCAGCAGCATTACTAGCTCCCTAGAAGAGACCCAGTACTTC
CASSITSSLEETQYF
>-|TRBV28|-|TRBJ2-7
TGTGCCAGCATACGTCAGCGCGGTCCTTACGAGCAGTACTTC
CASIRQRGPYEQYF
>-|TRBV7-9|-|TRBJ1-1
TGTGCCAGCAGCTTATCGAGTATTGACAGGCTTTTCTTT
CASSLSSIDRLFF
>-|TRBV19|TRBD1|TRBJ2-1
TGTGCCAGTGGGACAGGCAGTGCGTTCTTC
CASGTGSAFF
>few|TRBV6-4|-|TRBJ2-1
TGTGCCAGCAGTAAGCGGCCCGAATCCTACAATGAGCAGTTCTTC
CASSKRPESYNEQFF
>once|TRBV14|TRBD1|TRBJ1-6
TGTGCCAGCAGCCACAGAAAGACAGGGAGCTCCTATAATTCACCCCTCCACTTT
CASSHRKTGSSYNSPLHF
>-|TRBV18|-|TRBJ1-4
TGTGCCAGCTCACACACTACGGGACGGGGGAATGAAAAACTGTTTTTT
CASSHTTGRGNEKLFF
>-|TRBV19|TRBD2|TRBJ2-1
TGTGCCAGTAGTATAGGGCTAGCGGGAGCGGGTTACAATGAGCAGTTCTTC
CASSIGLAGAGYNEQFF
>-|TRBV2|-|TRBJ2-1
TGTGCCAGCAGCCGAACGGGGAATGAGCAGTTCTTC
CASSRTGNEQFF
>-|TRBV18|-|TRBJ2-2
TGTGCCAGCTCACCACTTGGCAGGACGAACACCGGGGAGCTGTTTTTT
CASSPLGRTNTGELFF
>once|TRBV5-1|-|TRBJ2-3
TGCGCCAGCAGCTCGATAGTACAGGGTTTGCCCACAGATACGCAGTATTTT
CASSSIVQGLPTDTQYF
>-|TRBV12-3/TRBV12-4|-|TRBJ2-5
TGTGCCAGCAGTATCTCAGAGACCCAGTACTTC
CASSISETQYF
>-|TRBV7-9|-|TRBJ1-4
TGTGCCAGCAGCTTCCGGGGGACTAATGAAAAACTGTTTTTT
CASSFRGTNEKLFF
>-|TRBV30|TRBD2|TRBJ2-1
TGTGCCTGGAGTTTAGAGACTAGCCCCTACAATGAGCAGTTCTTC
CAWSLETSPYNEQFF
>-|TRBV7-8|-|TRBJ1-5
TGTGCCAGCAGCTTAGGGGGCCAGGGGAGTCAGCCCCAGCATTTT
CASSLGGQGSQPQHF
>-|TRBV3-1/TRBV3-2|TRBD2|TRBJ2-4
TGTGCCAGCAGCCACCTAGCGGAGAAAAACATTCAGTACTTC
CASSHLAEKNIQYF
>-|TRBV4-1|-|TRBJ2-7
TGCGCCAGCAGCCAAGATGCGGCGGTCTTCGAGCAGTACTTC
CASSQDAAVFEQYF
>-|TRBV4-1|TRBD1|TRBJ1-1
TGCGCCAGCAGCCTAAGCGCTCCGGGACAGGATATGAACACTGAAGCTTTCTTT
CASSLSAPGQDMNTEAFF
>once|TRBV14|TRBD2|TRBJ2-3
TGTGCCAGCAGCCAAGATTTCCCACGGGTAGCGGGAACCAGCACAGATACGCAGTATTTT
CASSQDFPRVAGTSTDTQYF
>-|TRBV9|-|TRBJ2-7
TGTGCCAGCAGCGAGGGTGGGGCGGACGAATACGAGCAGTACTTC
CASSEGGADEYEQYF
>-|TRBV6-5|-|TRBJ1-1
TGTGCCAGCAGAACAGGGACTGAAGCTTTCTTT
CASRTGTEAFF
>-|TRBV5-6|-|TRBJ2-3
TGTGCCAGCAGCCCCCCCGTGACAGATACGCAGTATTTT
CASSPPVTDTQYF
>-|TRBV27|TRBD2|TRBJ2-7
TGTGCCAGCAGTCTAGGGACTAGCGGGAGAGACGAGCAGTACTTC
CASSLGTSGRDEQYF
>-|TRBV5-1|TRBD2|TRBJ2-2
TGCGCCAGCAGCTTGGTACTAGCGGACACCGGGGAGCTGTTTTTT
CASSLVLADTGELFF
>-|TRBV27|TRBD1|TRBJ1-2
TGTGCCAGCAGTCCCCGGACAGGGGCTGCCTATGGCTACACCTTC
CASSPRTGAAYGYTF
>once|TRBV7-6|TRBD2|TRBJ2-5
TGTGCCAGCAGCTTACCCGGGACTAGCGGGGAAGAGACCCAGTACTTC
CASSLPGTSGEETQYF
>few|TRBV5-4|TRBD2|TRBJ2-3
TGTGCCAGCGGCGGACTAGCGGGAGAGTTCGATACGCAGTATTTT
CASGGLAGEFDTQYF
>-|TRBV2|-|TRBJ1-5
TGTGCCAGCAGCGAACAGGGATCGCAGCCCCAGCATTTT
CASSEQGSQPQHF
>-|TRBV27|TRBD2|TRBJ2-4
TGTGCCAGCAGTCCCCTAGCGGGTACAATTGGGGGCATTCAGTACTTC
CASSPLAGTIGGIQYF
>-|TRBV27|TRBD1|TRBJ1-2
TGTGCCAGCAGTGCCGGGACAGGGGGCTATGGCTACACCTTC
CASSAGTGGYGYTF
>-|TRBV30|TRBD1|TRBJ1-3
TGTGCCTGGAGCCTCAACGTGGGGACAGTAACTGGAAACACCATATATTTT
CAWSLNVGTVTGNTIYF
>-|TRBV18|-|TRBJ1-1
TGTGCCAGCTCACTGGAGGTCCTGAACACTGAAGCTTTCTTT
CASSLEVLNTEAFF
>-|TRBV27|-|TRBJ2-7
TGTGCCAGCAGTCCCCCCAGCGGAAGGCCCTACGAGCAGTACTTC
CASSPPSGRPYEQYF
>-|TRBV27|-|TRBJ2-7
TGTGCCAGCATCGGCGGGTTCCCCTACGAGCAGTACTTC
CASIGGFPYEQYF
>-|TRBV5-4|TRBD1|TRBJ1-1
TGTGCCAGCAGCTCCACAGGGGGCGCTTCTTCAGCTTTCTTT
CASSSTGGASSAFF
>-|TRBV7-9|TRBD1|TRBJ1-4
TGTGCCAGCAGCCGTACAGGGGTAACTAATGAAAAACTGTTTTTT
CASSRTGVTNEKLFF